The 17 T cell receptor beta chains reported below all come from one sample, sequenced in a study of T cell responses to AZD1222 COVID-19 vaccine. Profiled with immunoSEQ multiplex PCR; TCRdb holds only in-frame clones, not every one. The sample includes some 130,000 clones, around 90% of them seen just once. Sequenced material: peripheral blood, taken on day 0 of AZD1222 vaccination. Every receptor here comes from an adult in good health.

This clone has only a few counts. This chain uses TRBV27 with TRBJ1-5, with a tentative D call TRBD1 (6 bases). V lost 6 bases to trimming and J lost 4 bases, with 19 bases between them. The length of the CDR3 is 16 residues. Germline-derived CDR1 and CDR2 are MNHEY and SMNVEV (reference sequence). The CDR3 reads CASRVQGTRGNQPQHF. DNA of the CDR3: TGTGCCAGCAGAGTACAGGGAACGCGGGGAAATCAGCCCCAGCATTTT.

The genes are TRBV3-1 (or the pseudogene TRBV3-2) and TRBJ2-1; D is uncertain. Trimming stripped 0 bases from V and 7 bases from J, with 7 bases between. The CDR3 is 13 amino acids. CDR1 is LGHDT and CDR2 is YNNKEL in the germline V gene (reference sequence). The CDR3 here is CASSQEQPNEQFF. For the CDR3, the DNA is TGTGCCAGCAGCCAAGAACAGCCTAATGAGCAGTTCTTC.

The genes are TRBV5-1 and TRBJ2-3; tentative D call: TRBD1 (6 bases). The CDR3 extends over 15 amino acids. Trimming removed 5 bases from V and 4 bases from J, with 17 bases in between. Germline values: CDR1 SGHRS, CDR2 YFSETQ. The CDR3, as DNA: TGCGCCAGCAGACCGGACAGTACAGTTTCAGATACGCAGTATTTT. It yields the protein CASRPDSTVSDTQYF.

The J gene is TRBJ2-7, the V gene TRBV2; 10 bases align to TRBD1. This CDR3 region has 14 residues. Germline V gene lookup returns CDR1 SNHLY and CDR2 FYNNEI. The V and J ends lost 6 bases and 3 bases, in that order; junction bases with no gene match: 5. As DNA, the CDR3 is TGTGCCAGCAGGTCCGGGACAGGGGTCTACGAGCAGTACTTC. Amino acids: CASRSGTGVYEQYF.

The V gene is TRBV11-3, the J gene TRBJ2-6; weak D call: TRBD2 (5 bases). The V gene's germline CDR1 is SGHNT and CDR2 YENEEA. Trimming cost V 3 bases and J 2 bases, with 14 bases left between them. The CDR3 sequence is 17 residues long. The DNA for the CDR3 is TGTGCCAGCAGCTTTCGGGTTGCCGGGACTGGGGCCAACGTCCTGACTTTC. It codes for CASSFRVAGTGANVLTF.

This clone turned up a few times. The chain is built from TRBV5-6 and TRBJ2-1; no clear D. V lost 1 base and J 4 bases, leaving 12 bases between the germline ends. Per germline, CDR1 SGHDT and CDR2 YYEEEE. The CDR3 extends over 15 amino acids. The CDR3 sequence: CASSLYQSTYNEQFF. CDR3 coding DNA: TGTGCCAGCAGCTTGTATCAGTCGACTTACAATGAGCAGTTCTTC.

The chain couples TRBV6-5 to TRBJ2-3, with D hard to call. The V end lost 6 bases, the J end lost 4 bases, and 11 bases lay between the germline ends. Germline CDR1 MNHEY, CDR2 SVGAGI. The CDR3 runs 13 residues. CDR3 in amino acids: CASRTLMSDTQYF. DNA of the CDR3: TGTGCCAGCAGGACCCTGATGTCAGATACGCAGTATTTT.

This clone was recorded only once. The chain is built from TRBV3-1 (or the pseudogene TRBV3-2) and TRBJ2-7, with D hard to call. CDR1 is LGHDT, CDR2 YNNKEL, per germline (reference sequence). The CDR3 is made up of 14 amino acids. V gave up 3 bases and J gave up 4 bases, with 13 bases separating them. The chain's CDR3 is CASSQGLLEYEQYF. The CDR3 coding sequence is TGTGCCAGCAGCCAGGGCCTTTTAGAGTACGAGCAGTACTTC.

This sequence joins TRBV2 and TRBJ2-2; D may be TRBD2 (5 bases). This CDR3 is 14 amino acids long. The V gene's germline CDR1 is SNHLY and CDR2 FYNNEI. With 2 bases removed from V and 6 bases from J, the gap between germline ends came to 10 bases. This CDR3 reads CASSEREGPGELFF. CDR3 coding DNA: TGTGCCAGCAGTGAACGGGAAGGGCCCGGGGAGCTGTTTTTT.

The chain joins TRBV7-9 to TRBJ2-7, with D hard to call. CDR1 SEHNR and CDR2 FQNEAQ come from the germline V gene (reference sequence). V was shortened by 1 base and J by 5 bases, with 9 bases between the two germline ends. There are 13 residues in the CDR3. The CDR3 DNA reads TGTGCCAGCAGCTTAGGATCCGCCAACGAGCAGTACTTC. It is translated as CASSLGSANEQYF.

The chain carries TRBV7-9 and TRBJ1-6; the D is unclear. Trimming pared 6 bases from V and 10 bases from J, leaving 10 bases between. Germline V gene lookup returns CDR1 SEHNR and CDR2 FQNEAQ (reference sequence). The CDR3 covers 12 residues. CDR3 in amino acids: CASSLTRSPLHF. CDR3 in DNA: TGTGCCAGCAGTCTAACTCGGTCACCCCTCCACTTT.

This clone was found once. The genes are TRBV27 and TRBJ2-5, with 7 positions matching TRBD1. Looked up from germline, CDR1 is MNHEY and CDR2 is SMNVEV (reference sequence). CDR3 length: 17 residues. J was trimmed by 5 bases and V by 8 bases; bases with no gene match: 20. CDR3 loop: CASANLRTGGVIETQYF. Written as DNA, the CDR3 is TGTGCCAGCGCGAACCTTAGGACAGGTGGGGTTATCGAGACCCAGTACTTC.

The chain combines TRBV20-1 with TRBJ1-2; D remains unclear. The CDR3 extends over 13 amino acids. CDR1 is DFQATT and CDR2 is SNEGSKA in the germline V gene (reference sequence). Trimming stripped 6 bases from V and 5 bases from J, with 16 bases between. In DNA form, the CDR3 reads TGCAGTGCAAGTCGGCGTCAGTTGTATGGCTACACCTTC. This translates into CSASRRQLYGYTF.

The chain combines TRBV11-2 with TRBJ2-3; D not certain. The germline V gene has CDR1 SGHAT and CDR2 FQNNGV. V was cut by 0 bases and J by 4 bases, with 5 bases left in between. The CDR3 is 13 amino acids. This chain's CDR3 is CASSLEAPDTQYF. Here the CDR3 DNA reads TGTGCCAGCAGCTTAGAGGCGCCAGATACGCAGTATTTT.

This rearrangement joins TRBV6-5 to TRBJ1-2, with D perhaps matching TRBD1 (5 bases). CDR1 is MNHEY, CDR2 SVGAGI, per germline. The CDR3 spans 12 residues. Trimming removed 6 bases from V and 8 bases from J, with 13 bases in between. CDR3 sequence: CASRPTVGGYTF. CDR3 nucleotides: TGTGCCAGCAGGCCGACAGTCGGGGGCTACACCTTC.

This clone was observed once. The CDR3 here is CSVDRVNGYGYTF. The CDR3 region has the DNA TGCAGCGTCGACAGGGTGAATGGTTATGGCTACACCTTC. The rearrangement uses TRBV29-1 and TRBJ1-2, with 7 positions matching TRBD1. J gave up 5 bases and V 6 bases, and 9 bases lay outside the gene matches. The CDR3 contains 13 residues. Germline V CDR1 and CDR2: SQVTM, ANQGSEA.

This clone was seen once. The V call is TRBV30, the J call TRBJ1-1; 8 positions match TRBD1. Germline trimming cut 0 bases from V and 1 base from J; bases unmatched to any gene: 10. This CDR3 has 17 amino acids. Germline V gene sequence: CDR1 GTSNPN, CDR2 SVGIG (reference sequence). CDR3 in amino acids: CAWSVRIGQGQNTEAFF. The CDR3 region has the DNA TGTGCCTGGAGTGTACGTATCGGACAGGGCCAGAACACTGAAGCTTTCTTT.